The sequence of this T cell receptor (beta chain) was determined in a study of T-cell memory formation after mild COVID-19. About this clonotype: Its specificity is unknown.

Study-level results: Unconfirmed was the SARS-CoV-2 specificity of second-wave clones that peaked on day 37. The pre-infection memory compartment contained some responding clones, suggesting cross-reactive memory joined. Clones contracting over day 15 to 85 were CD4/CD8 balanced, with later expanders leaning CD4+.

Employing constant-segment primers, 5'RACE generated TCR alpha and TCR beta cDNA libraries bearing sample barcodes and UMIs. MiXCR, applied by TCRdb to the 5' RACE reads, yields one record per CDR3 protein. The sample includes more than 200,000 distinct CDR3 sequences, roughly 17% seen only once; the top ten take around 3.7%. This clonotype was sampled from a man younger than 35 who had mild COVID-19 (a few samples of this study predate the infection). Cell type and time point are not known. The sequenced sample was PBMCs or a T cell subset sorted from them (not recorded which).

CDR3 sequence reads: CAEGTGVLYGYTF. CDR3 sequence (DNA): TGTGCCGAAGGGACGGGCGTACTCTATGGCTACACCTTC. The chain uses TRBV7-2 and TRBJ1-2; D is possibly TRBD1 (5 bases). Per germline, CDR1 SGHTA and CDR2 FQGNSA. V shed 11 bases and J shed 4 bases, with 17 bases lying between them. The CDR3 covers 13 residues.